The 8 T cell receptor beta chains below were found in one sample sequenced in a study of cytomegalovirus exposure and HLA in healthy donors. This PCR relied on a set of 60 Vbeta primers and 13 Jbeta primers. Sequencing used immunoSEQ multiplex PCR; TCRdb keeps in-frame clones, though not all of them. The data show 120,000 to 150,000 clones, under 70% seen once. The sequenced material came from PBMCs. The receptors stem from a woman aged 30 to 39 in good health and CMV-seropositive.

The chain joins TRBV5-5 to TRBJ1-2; D perhaps matches TRBD1 (6 bases). Looked up from germline, CDR1 is SGHKS and CDR2 is YYEKEE (reference sequence). V was trimmed by 2 bases and J by 2 bases, leaving 7 bases between them. The CDR3 spans 13 residues. The CDR3 nucleotides are TGTGCCAGCAGCTTCACAGGGAACTATGGCTACACCTTC. Its protein product is CASSFTGNYGYTF.

For the CDR3, the DNA is TGTGCCAGCTCATCGGACAGGGGAATGGAAGCTTTCTTT. Translation: CASSSDRGMEAFF. The chain recombines TRBV18 with TRBJ1-1; 9 nucleotides match TRBD1. Germline V CDR1 and CDR2: KGHSH, LQKENI. The CDR3 runs 13 residues. V shed 5 bases and J 8 bases; nucleotides not matched to a gene: 6.

This chain joins TRBV13 and TRBJ1-1, with D possibly TRBD1 on 6 matching bases. Trimming shortened V by 5 bases and J by 6 bases, and 13 bases separated the two germline ends. Germline CDR1 is PRHDT and CDR2 is FYEKMQ (reference sequence). The CDR3 has 13 amino acids. The CDR3: CASSPQGLSEAFF. The CDR3 DNA follows: TGTGCCAGCAGCCCCCAGGGGCTCTCTGAAGCTTTCTTT.

This chain joins TRBV4-1 and TRBJ2-3; unclear D gene. This CDR3 region has 12 residues. V lost 3 bases and J 4 bases, leaving 5 bases between the germline ends. In germline, CDR1 is MGHRA, CDR2 YSYEKL. CDR3 protein: CASSHSPDTQYF. The CDR3 DNA sequence: TGCGCCAGCAGCCATAGCCCAGATACGCAGTATTTT.

The genes are TRBV5-1 and TRBJ2-7, with a weak D call TRBD1 (5 bases). The length of the CDR3 is 18 residues. Trimming left V 4 bases short and J 2 bases short, with 25 bases between. Looked up from germline, CDR1 is SGHRS and CDR2 is YFSETQ. The CDR3, as DNA: TGCGCCAGCAGCCCAGAAGGTAGGACAATCTCCACGACCTACGAGCAGTACTTC. It yields the protein CASSPEGRTISTTYEQYF.

The CDR3 is CASSSIPGQLTAEAFF. The CDR3 DNA follows: TGCGCCAGCAGCTCGATACCGGGACAACTTACCGCTGAAGCTTTCTTT. The chain recombines TRBV5-1 with TRBJ1-1; perhaps TRBD1 as D (6 bases). Trimming pared 3 bases from V and 6 bases from J, leaving 21 bases between. This CDR3 has 16 residues. Looked up from germline, CDR1 is SGHRS and CDR2 is YFSETQ.

The rearrangement joins TRBV5-1 to TRBJ2-5; TRBD2 agrees at 10 bases. Germline loops: CDR1 SGHRS, CDR2 YFSETQ. The trim removed 0 bases at V and 11 bases at J, leaving 4 bases unmatched. The CDR3 has 13 amino acids. The CDR3 protein is CASSLELAGEQYF. DNA of the CDR3: TGCGCCAGCAGCTTGGAGCTAGCGGGGGAGCAGTACTTC.

This clone came up a few times. V and J are TRBV11-2 and TRBJ2-4; the D is unclear. CDR1 SGHAT and CDR2 FQNNGV come from the germline V gene. Between the trimmed V and J ends, which lost 8 bases and 5 bases, there was a span of 13 bases. This CDR3 has 13 residues. Written as DNA, the CDR3 is TGTGCCAGCCTAAGAGTGGGCGAAAACATTCAGTACTTC. Its translation is CASLRVGENIQYF. Looking up the rest from reference TRBV11-2 and TRBJ2-4 gives the full variable domain: EAGVAQSPRYKIIEKRQSVAFWCNPISGHATLYWYQQILGQGPKLLIQFQNNGVVDDSQLPKDRFSAERLKGVDSTLKIQPAKLEDSAVYLCASLRVGENIQYFGAGTRLSVL.